This TCR beta chain was retrieved from a study of T cell responses to AZD1222 COVID-19 vaccine. Points from the study as a whole: Dominant CD4 TCR responses targeted spike regions 160-218 and 743-854. Repertoires were sampled only after the peak T cell response.

As for this clone: What it recognizes is unknown.

The data were produced by immunoSEQ multiplex PCR, yet TCRdb's version contains in-frame clones alone and is incomplete. In the table there are 150,000 to 200,000 clones, almost 95% of which are singletons. The CDR3 has 14 amino acids. Trimming took 1 base from V and 7 from J, leaving 11 bases between them. The germline V gene has CDR1 MNHEY and CDR2 SVGEGT. Material: peripheral blood, obtained on day 0 of AZD1222 vaccination. The sequence derives from an adult in good health. This rearrangement joins TRBV6-2 or TRBV6-3 to TRBJ1-5; TRBD1 might be the D (5 bases). The CDR3 sequence is CASSYFQGSQPQHF. The CDR3, as DNA: TGTGCCAGCAGTTACTTCCAGGGAAGCCAGCCCCAGCATTTT.